A single TCR beta chain is shown here with its context. What it recognizes is unknown. Sequence data for DNA of cultured CD4+ T cells were generated by the Oncomine TCR Beta short-read assay. Each CDR3 protein gets one entry after TCRdb re-called the PCR reads with MiXCR. The repertoire holds some 15,000 distinct CDR3 sequences, with 30% to 35% as singletons. The sample belongs to a study of vaccination and CD4 T cells after COVID-19. At the level of the study: The convalescents, six males and four females, included two who were Hispanic.

The length of the CDR3 is 15 residues. Germline CDR1 SGHTA, CDR2 FQGNSA. J lost 2 bases, V lost 6 bases, and 6 bases had no gene match. Treatment denoted: approximately 9-day PBMC culture with coronavirus spike peptide pools or control peptides (ViraFEST assay). Culture proceeded for approximately nine days, and CD4+ T cells were then isolated by negative selection. Sequencing used cultured CD4+ T cells from blood. The chain carries TRBV7-2 and TRBJ2-3; 9 positions match TRBD2. The receptor was isolated from a human donor with COVID-19. The CDR3 reads CASSQTSGLTDTQYF. In DNA form, the CDR3 reads TGTGCCAGCAGTCAGACTAGCGGCCTCACAGATACGCAGTATTTT.